This T cell receptor (beta chain) was recovered during a study of T cell repertoires in ileal Crohn's disease. On this clone itself: The antigen remains undetermined.

The table came from immunoSEQ multiplex PCR; TCRdb's copy has only in-frame clones and leaves some out. Of some 11,000 clones listed, approximately 85% were seen once; the top ten hold around 6.5%. Whole-study results and caveats: Active smokers at surgery had more clonal expansions than non-smokers.

The sample's time point: neoterminal ileum biopsy at postoperative endoscopy, about 6 months after surgery. V lost 0 bases and J lost 6; bases outside the gene matches: 5. The CDR3 runs 15 residues. Germline V lookup: CDR1 LGHNA, CDR2 YNFKEQ. The TCR comes from an adult with Crohn's disease. The V and J genes are TRBV4-2 and TRBJ1-2, with 9 bases matching TRBD1. Sequencing was carried out using ileal tissue. In nucleotides, the CDR3 is TGTGCCAGCAGCCAAGAGGGGACAGGGAGGAATGGCTACACCTTC. It encodes CASSQEGTGRNGYTF.